This passage covers 6 T cell receptor beta chains from one sample sequenced in a study of patients and donors after allogeneic stem cell transplantation. MiXCR was run by TCRdb on the RT-PCR reads, yielding one entry per CDR3 protein. The sample lists about 410,000 distinct CDR3 sequences, around 16% occurring once. The sample was blood, either unsorted or a sorted T cell fraction (not recorded which). These receptors all come from a human donor who was either an allogeneic HSCT recipient or a stem cell or donor lymphocyte infusion donor (not recorded which). It is not recorded whose cells these are; they may come from a transplant donor.

This clonotype has just a few counts. The rearrangement joins TRBV14 to TRBJ2-3, with D maybe TRBD2 (6 bases). This CDR3 contains 18 residues. Germline CDR1 reads SGHDN; CDR2 reads FVKESK. Trimming cost V 2 bases and J 2 bases, with 20 bases left between them. In DNA, the CDR3 is TGTGCCAGCAGCCAAAGCGTTCGTGAACTAGCCACCACAGATACGCAGTATTTT. Protein product: CASSQSVRELATTDTQYF.

In this sample, this clonotype turned up a few times. This rearrangement joins TRBV10-3 to TRBJ1-2, with D maybe TRBD1 (5 bases). The CDR3 extends over 14 amino acids. CDR1 ENHRY and CDR2 SYGVKD come from the germline V gene. Trimming took off 1 base at V and 4 bases at J, with 10 bases between the two ends. The CDR3 sequence is CAISEFFGAYGYTF. The CDR3 DNA reads as TGTGCCATCAGTGAGTTTTTCGGGGCCTATGGCTACACCTTC.

This chain links TRBV14 with TRBJ2-1, with 14 bases fitting TRBD2. J was trimmed by 3 bases and V by 4 bases; bases with no gene match: 5. The CDR3 runs 17 residues. Germline loops: CDR1 SGHDN, CDR2 FVKESK. The CDR3 reads CASSPGTSGRNYNEQFF. The DNA of the CDR3 is TGTGCCAGCAGCCCCGGGACTAGCGGGAGAAACTACAATGAGCAGTTCTTC.

This clonotype was counted a few times. The V gene is TRBV3-1, the J gene TRBJ1-4; D may be TRBD1 (5 bases). The V end lost 4 bases, the J end lost 8 bases, and 17 bases lay between the germline ends. Germline CDR1 and CDR2: LGHDT and YNNKEL (reference sequence). CDR3 length: 15 amino acids. Here the CDR3 reads CASSPPGGVGEKLFF. The CDR3 DNA reads as TGTGCCAGCAGCCCCCCGGGAGGGGTGGGAGAAAAACTGTTTTTT.

This clonotype was seen a few times. The chain joins TRBV20-1 to TRBJ1-1; the D is unclear. Per germline, CDR1 DFQATT and CDR2 SNEGSKA (reference sequence). V was clipped by 4 bases and J by 1 base, with 10 bases between them. The CDR3 spans 13 residues. DNA of the CDR3: TGCAGTGCTACTGGGGATTCGAACACTGAAGCTTTCTTT. It translates to CSATGDSNTEAFF.

This clonotype was counted ten times or more. This rearrangement joins TRBV24-1 to TRBJ1-3; D unresolved. Trimming took off 6 bases at V and 0 bases at J, with 5 bases between the two ends. Germline values: CDR1 KGHDR, CDR2 SFDVKD. The CDR3 is made up of 13 amino acids. The CDR3 sequence is CATSKSSGNTIYF. CDR3 coding DNA: TGTGCCACCAGTAAGAGCTCTGGAAACACCATATATTTT.